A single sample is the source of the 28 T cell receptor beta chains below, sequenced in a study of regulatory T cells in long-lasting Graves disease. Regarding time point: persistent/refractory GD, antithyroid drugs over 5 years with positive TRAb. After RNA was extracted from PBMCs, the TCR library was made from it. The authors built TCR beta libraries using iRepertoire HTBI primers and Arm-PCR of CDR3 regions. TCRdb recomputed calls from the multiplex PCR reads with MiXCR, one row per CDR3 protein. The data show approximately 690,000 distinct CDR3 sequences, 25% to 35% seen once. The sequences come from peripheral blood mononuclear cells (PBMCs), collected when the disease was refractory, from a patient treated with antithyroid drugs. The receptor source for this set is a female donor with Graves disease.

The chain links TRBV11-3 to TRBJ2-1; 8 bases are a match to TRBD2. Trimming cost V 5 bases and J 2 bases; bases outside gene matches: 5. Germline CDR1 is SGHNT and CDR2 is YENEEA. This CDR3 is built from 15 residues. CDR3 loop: CASSQLRGAYNEQFF. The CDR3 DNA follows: TGTGCCAGCAGCCAGTTGCGGGGGGCCTACAATGAGCAGTTCTTC.

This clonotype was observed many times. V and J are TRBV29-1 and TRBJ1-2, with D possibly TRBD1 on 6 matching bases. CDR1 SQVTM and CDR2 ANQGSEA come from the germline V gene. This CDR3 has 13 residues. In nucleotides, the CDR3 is TGCAGTTGGGGGCGGAATGCTAACTATGGCTACACCTTC. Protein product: CSWGRNANYGYTF.

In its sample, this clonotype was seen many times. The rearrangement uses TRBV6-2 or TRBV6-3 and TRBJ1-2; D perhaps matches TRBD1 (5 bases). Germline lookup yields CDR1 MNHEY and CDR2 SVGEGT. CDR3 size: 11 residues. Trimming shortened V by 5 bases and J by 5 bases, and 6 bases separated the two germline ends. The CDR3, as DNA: TGTGCCAGCAGTCGACAGTATGGCTACACCTTC. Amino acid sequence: CASSRQYGYTF.

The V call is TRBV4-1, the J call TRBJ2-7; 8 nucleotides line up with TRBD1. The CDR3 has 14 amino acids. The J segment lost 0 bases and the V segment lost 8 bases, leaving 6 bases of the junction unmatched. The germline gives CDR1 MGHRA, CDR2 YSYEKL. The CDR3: CASRHRGFSYEQYF. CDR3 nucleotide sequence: TGCGCCAGCCGGCACAGGGGGTTCTCCTACGAGCAGTACTTC.

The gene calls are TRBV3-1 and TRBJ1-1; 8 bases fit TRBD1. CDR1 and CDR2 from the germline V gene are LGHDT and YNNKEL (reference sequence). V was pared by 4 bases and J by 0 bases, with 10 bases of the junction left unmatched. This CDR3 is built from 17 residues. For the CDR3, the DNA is TGTGCCAGCAGCCGTGACAGGGGAGTACACATGAACACTGAAGCTTTCTTT. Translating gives CASSRDRGVHMNTEAFF.

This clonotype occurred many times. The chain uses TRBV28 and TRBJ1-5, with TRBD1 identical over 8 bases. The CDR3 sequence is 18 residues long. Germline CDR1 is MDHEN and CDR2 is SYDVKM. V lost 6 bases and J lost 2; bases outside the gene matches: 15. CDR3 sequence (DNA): TGTGCCAGCAGGACAGGGGAGGATTTGCGTGCGGGCAATCAGCCCCAGCATTTT. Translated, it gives CASRTGEDLRAGNQPQHF.

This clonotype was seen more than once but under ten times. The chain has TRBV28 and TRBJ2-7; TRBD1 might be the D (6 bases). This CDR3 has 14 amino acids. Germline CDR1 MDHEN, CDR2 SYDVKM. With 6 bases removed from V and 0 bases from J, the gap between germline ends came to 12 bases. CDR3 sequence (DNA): TGTGCCAGCAGAAAGGGACAAGGCTCCTACGAGCAGTACTTC. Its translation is CASRKGQGSYEQYF.

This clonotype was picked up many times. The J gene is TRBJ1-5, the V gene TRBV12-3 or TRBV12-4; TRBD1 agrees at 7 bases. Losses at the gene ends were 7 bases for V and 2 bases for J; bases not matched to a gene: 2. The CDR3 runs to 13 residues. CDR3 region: CASKGTGNQPQHF. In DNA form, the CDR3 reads TGTGCCAGCAAGGGGACAGGCAATCAGCCCCAGCATTTT.

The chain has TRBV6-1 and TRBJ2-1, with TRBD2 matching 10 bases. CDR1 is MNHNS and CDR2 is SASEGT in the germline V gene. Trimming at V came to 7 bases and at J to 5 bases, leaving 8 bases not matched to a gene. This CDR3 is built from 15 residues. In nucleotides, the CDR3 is TGTGCCAGCACGGTTTTCACTAGCGGGAACAATGAGCAGTTCTTC. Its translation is CASTVFTSGNNEQFF.

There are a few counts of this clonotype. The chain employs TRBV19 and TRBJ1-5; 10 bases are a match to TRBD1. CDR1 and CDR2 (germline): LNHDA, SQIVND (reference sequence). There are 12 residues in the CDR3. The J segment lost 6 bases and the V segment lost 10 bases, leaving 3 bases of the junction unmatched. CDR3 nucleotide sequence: TGTGCCACCGGGACAGGGGTTCAGCCCCAGCATTTT. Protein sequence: CATGTGVQPQHF.

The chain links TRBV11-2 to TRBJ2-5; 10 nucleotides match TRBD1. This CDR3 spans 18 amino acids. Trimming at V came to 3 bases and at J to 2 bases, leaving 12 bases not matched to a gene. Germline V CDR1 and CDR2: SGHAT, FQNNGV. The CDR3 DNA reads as TGTGCCAGCAGCTTGATGACAGGGGGCTTCGAAAGACAAGAGACCCAGTACTTC. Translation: CASSLMTGGFERQETQYF.

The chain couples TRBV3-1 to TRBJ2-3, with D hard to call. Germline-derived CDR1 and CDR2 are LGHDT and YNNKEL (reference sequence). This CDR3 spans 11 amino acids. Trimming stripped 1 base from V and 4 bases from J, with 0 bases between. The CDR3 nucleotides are TGTGCCAGCAGCCAAGCAGATACGCAGTATTTT. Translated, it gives CASSQADTQYF.

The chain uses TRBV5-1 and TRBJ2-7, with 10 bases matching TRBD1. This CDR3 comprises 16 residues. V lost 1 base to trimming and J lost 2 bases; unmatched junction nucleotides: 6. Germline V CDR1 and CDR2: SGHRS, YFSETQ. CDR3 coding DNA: TGCGCCAGCAGCTTGCGCCTGGGGACAGGGGCCTACGAGCAGTACTTC. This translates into CASSLRLGTGAYEQYF.

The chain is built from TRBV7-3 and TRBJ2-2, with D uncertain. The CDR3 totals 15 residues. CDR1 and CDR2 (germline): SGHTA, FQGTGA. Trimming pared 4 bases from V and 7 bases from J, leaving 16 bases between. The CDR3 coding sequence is TGTGCCAGCAGCTCCCCCGGTCGGTTTGGCGGGGAGCTGTTTTTT. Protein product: CASSSPGRFGGELFF.

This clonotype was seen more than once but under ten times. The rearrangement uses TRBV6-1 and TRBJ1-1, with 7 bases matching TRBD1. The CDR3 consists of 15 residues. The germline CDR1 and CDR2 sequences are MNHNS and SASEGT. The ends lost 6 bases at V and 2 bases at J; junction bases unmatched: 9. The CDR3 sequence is CASRLSTGLNTEAFF. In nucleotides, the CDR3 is TGTGCCAGCAGGCTATCGACAGGGCTCAACACTGAAGCTTTCTTT.

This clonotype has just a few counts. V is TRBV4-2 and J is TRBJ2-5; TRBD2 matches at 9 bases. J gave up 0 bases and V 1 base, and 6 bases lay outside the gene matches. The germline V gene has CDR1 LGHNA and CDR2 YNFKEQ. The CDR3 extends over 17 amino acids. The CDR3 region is CASSQGERTSDQETQYF. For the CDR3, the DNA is TGTGCCAGCAGCCAAGGCGAGCGGACTAGCGACCAAGAGACCCAGTACTTC.

The DNA for the CDR3 is TGTGCCAGCAGTAATACCGGGACACCGAACACTGAAGCTTTCTTT. Amino acids: CASSNTGTPNTEAFF. The gene calls are TRBV6-1 and TRBJ1-1; a possible D gene is TRBD1 (6 bases). The CDR3 sequence is 15 residues long. Trimming left V 5 bases short and J 1 base short, with 14 bases between. Germline CDR1 reads MNHNS; CDR2 reads SASEGT.

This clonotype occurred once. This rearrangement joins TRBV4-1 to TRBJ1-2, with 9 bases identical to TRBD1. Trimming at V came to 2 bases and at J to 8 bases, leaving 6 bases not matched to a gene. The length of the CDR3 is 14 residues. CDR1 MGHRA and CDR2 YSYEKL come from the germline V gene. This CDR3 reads CASSQYRTGEGYTF. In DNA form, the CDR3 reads TGCGCCAGCAGCCAATACCGGACAGGGGAAGGCTACACCTTC.

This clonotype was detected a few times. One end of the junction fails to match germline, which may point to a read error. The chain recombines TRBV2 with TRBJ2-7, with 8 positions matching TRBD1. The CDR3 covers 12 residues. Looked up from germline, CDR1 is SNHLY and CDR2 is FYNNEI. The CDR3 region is CASSRTGTGLPF. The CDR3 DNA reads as TGTGCCAGCAGTCGAACCGGGACAGGACTCCCCTTC.

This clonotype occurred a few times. The CDR3 spells CASRPKLPQGGYTF. DNA of the CDR3: TGTGCCAGCAGACCCAAACTACCCCAGGGGGGCTACACCTTC. This rearrangement joins TRBV6-2 or TRBV6-3 to TRBJ1-2; tentative D call: TRBD1 (6 bases). In germline, CDR1 is MNHEY, CDR2 SVGEGT. The germline V and J ends were trimmed by 6 bases and 8 bases, with 19 bases remaining between them. There are 14 residues in the CDR3.

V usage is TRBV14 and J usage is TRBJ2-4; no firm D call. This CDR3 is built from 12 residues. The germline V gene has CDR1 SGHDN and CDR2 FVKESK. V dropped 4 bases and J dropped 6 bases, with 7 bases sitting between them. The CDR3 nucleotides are TGTGCCAGCAGCCTGATAGGAAACATTCAGTACTTC. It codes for CASSLIGNIQYF.

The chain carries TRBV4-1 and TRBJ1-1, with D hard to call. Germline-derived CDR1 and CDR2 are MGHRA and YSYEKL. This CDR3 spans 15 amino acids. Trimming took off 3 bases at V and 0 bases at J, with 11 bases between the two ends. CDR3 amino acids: CASSQMTDMNTEAFF. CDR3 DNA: TGCGCCAGCAGCCAGATGACGGATATGAACACTGAAGCTTTCTTT.

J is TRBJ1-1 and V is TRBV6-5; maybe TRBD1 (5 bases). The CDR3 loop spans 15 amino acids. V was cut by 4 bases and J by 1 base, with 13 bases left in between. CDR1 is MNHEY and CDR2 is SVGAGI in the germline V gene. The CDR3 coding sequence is TGTGCCAGCAGTTCTACCGGGCAGGGGAACACTGAAGCTTTCTTT. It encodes CASSSTGQGNTEAFF.

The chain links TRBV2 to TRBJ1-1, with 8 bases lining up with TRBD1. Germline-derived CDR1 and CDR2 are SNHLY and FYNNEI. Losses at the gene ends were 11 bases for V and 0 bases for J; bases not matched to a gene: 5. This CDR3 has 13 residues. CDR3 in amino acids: CAGGQVMNTEAFF. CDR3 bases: TGTGCCGGGGGACAGGTGATGAACACTGAAGCTTTCTTT.

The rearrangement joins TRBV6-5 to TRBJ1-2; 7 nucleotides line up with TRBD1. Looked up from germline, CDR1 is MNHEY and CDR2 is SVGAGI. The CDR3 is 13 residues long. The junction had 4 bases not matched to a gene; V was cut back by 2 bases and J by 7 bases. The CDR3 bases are TGTGCCAGCAGTTACCGGCAGGGGGGTGGCTACACCTTC. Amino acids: CASSYRQGGGYTF.

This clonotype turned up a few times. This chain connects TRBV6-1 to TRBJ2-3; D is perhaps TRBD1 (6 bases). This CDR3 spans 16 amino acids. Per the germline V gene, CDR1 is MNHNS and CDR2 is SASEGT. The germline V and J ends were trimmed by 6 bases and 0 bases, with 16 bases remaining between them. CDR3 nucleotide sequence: TGTGCCAGCAGAGCTTTAGGGACACTAAGCACAGATACGCAGTATTTT. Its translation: CASRALGTLSTDTQYF.

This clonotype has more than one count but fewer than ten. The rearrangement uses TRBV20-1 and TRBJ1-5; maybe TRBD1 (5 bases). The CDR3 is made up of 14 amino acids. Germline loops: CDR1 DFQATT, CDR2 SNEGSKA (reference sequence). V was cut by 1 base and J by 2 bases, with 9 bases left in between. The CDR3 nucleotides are TGCAGTGCTAGAGGGGGCGGTCGCAATCAGCCCCAGCATTTT. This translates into CSARGGGRNQPQHF.

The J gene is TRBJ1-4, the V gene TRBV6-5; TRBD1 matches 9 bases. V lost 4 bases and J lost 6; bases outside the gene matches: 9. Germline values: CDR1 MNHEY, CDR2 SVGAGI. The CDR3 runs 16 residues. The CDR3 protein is CASSSAPGQGYEKLFF. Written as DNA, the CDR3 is TGTGCCAGCAGTTCGGCTCCGGGACAGGGCTATGAAAAACTGTTTTTT.